Below, 4 T cell receptor beta chains from the same sample are listed, as sequenced in a study of shared clonotypes between healthy human individuals. This table comes from immunoSEQ multiplex PCR, and its TCRdb copy is limited to in-frame clones, with some not included. The table lists roughly 490,000 clones, around three quarters of them singletons. The sequenced sample was PBMCs. Receptors were obtained from a woman in her thirties or forties in good health. Some clones in this sample may be carry-over from other donors' samples.

This clone was seen a single time. The chain combines TRBV5-1 with TRBJ2-3, with 9 bases that match TRBD2. V was clipped by 0 bases and J by 4 bases; unmatched bases: 6. The CDR3 is 16 residues long. Germline loops: CDR1 SGHRS, CDR2 YFSETQ. CDR3 region: CASSLEASGNADTQYF. The CDR3 coding sequence is TGCGCCAGCAGCTTGGAGGCTAGCGGGAACGCAGATACGCAGTATTTT.

This rearrangement joins TRBV7-9 to TRBJ2-1; 11 bases line up with TRBD1. The germline V gene encodes CDR1 SEHNR and CDR2 FQNEAQ (reference sequence). V dropped 7 bases and J dropped 9; count of bases not matched to a gene: 20. The CDR3 has 18 residues. CDR3 nucleotide sequence: TGTGCCAGCAACCCCCGACCCCCGGGACAGGGGGATTTTAGTGAGCAGTTCTTC. This translates into CASNPRPPGQGDFSEQFF. Using reference TRBV7-9 and TRBJ2-1 for the parts outside the CDR3, the full variable domain is DTGVSQNPRHKITKRGQNVTFRCDPISEHNRLYWYRQTLGQGPEFLTYFQNEAQLEKSRLLSDRFSAERPKGSFSTLEIQRTEQGDSAMYLCASNPRPPGQGDFSEQFFGPGTRLTVL.

DNA for the CDR3: TGCGCCAGCAGCCAAGTCACGAGAAGTCACAGGGGTGACACTGAAGCTTTCTTT. Amino acid sequence: CASSQVTRSHRGDTEAFF. The rearrangement joins TRBV4-1 to TRBJ1-1; TRBD1 aligns across 7 bases. The CDR3 has 18 amino acids. Germline CDR1 reads MGHRA; CDR2 reads YSYEKL. V lost 1 base, J lost 3 bases, and 14 bases stayed unmatched.

V is TRBV28 and J is TRBJ2-7; the match to TRBD2 covers 7 bases. Germline CDR1 is MDHEN and CDR2 is SYDVKM. This CDR3 has 14 amino acids. Losses at the gene ends were 10 bases for V and 3 bases for J; bases not matched to a gene: 12. The CDR3 protein is CAILRAGSFYEQYF. The CDR3 nucleotides are TGTGCCATCCTACGAGCGGGATCGTTCTACGAGCAGTACTTC.